This TCR beta chain came from a study of blood T cell repertoires in COVID-19. Sequencing used immunoSEQ multiplex PCR; TCRdb keeps in-frame clones, though not all of them. The sample shows roughly 50,000 clones, 90% to 95% of them seen only once. Germline V lookup: CDR1 MGHRA, CDR2 YSYEKL. V dropped 3 bases and J dropped 7; count of bases not matched to a gene: 3. This CDR3 contains 14 residues. The rearrangement uses TRBV4-1 and TRBJ1-5, with 10 bases matching TRBD1. This TCR came from a woman aged 55-69 years with active or convalescent COVID-19. Material for sequencing was peripheral blood. The CDR3 region is CASSQGTGVQPQHF. The DNA of the CDR3 is TGCGCCAGCAGCCAGGGGACAGGGGTCCAGCCCCAGCATTTT.